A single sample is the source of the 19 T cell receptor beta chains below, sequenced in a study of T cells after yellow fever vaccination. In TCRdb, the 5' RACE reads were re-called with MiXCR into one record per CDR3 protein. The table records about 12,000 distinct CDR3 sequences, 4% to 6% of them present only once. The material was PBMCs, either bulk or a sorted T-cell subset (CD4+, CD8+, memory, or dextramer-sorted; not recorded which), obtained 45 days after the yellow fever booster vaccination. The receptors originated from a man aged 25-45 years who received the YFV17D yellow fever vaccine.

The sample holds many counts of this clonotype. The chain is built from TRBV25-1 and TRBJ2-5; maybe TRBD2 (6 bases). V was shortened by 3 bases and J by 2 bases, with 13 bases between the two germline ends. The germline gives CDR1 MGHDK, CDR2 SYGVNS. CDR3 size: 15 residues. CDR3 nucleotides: TGTGCCAGCAGTGACCCCCGCGGGATGCAAGAGACCCAGTACTTC. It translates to CASSDPRGMQETQYF. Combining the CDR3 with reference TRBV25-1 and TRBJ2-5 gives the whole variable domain EADIYQTPRYLVIGTGKKITLECSQTMGHDKMYWYQQDPGMELHLIHYSYGVNSTEKGDLSSESTVSRIRTEHFPLTLESARPSHTSQYLCASSDPRGMQETQYFGPGTRLLVL.

CDR3 sequence reads: CASSFRLGDEQFF. The CDR3 region has the DNA TGTGCCAGCAGTTTTCGACTAGGCGATGAGCAGTTCTTC. The genes are TRBV28 and TRBJ2-1, with D possibly matching TRBD2 (6 bases). V was trimmed by 3 bases and J by 8 bases, leaving 11 bases between them. The CDR3 consists of 13 residues. The germline CDR1 and CDR2 sequences are MDHEN and SYDVKM.

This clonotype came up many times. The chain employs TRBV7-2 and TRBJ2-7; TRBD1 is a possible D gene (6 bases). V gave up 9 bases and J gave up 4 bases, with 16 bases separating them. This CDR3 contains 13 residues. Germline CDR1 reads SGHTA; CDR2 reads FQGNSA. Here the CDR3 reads CASQVGAEYEQYF. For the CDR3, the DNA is TGTGCCAGTCAGGTGGGGGCGGAATACGAGCAGTACTTC.

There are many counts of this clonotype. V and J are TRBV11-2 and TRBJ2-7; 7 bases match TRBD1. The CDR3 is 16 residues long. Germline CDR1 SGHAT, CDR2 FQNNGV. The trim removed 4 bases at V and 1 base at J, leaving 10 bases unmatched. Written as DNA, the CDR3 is TGTGCCAGCAGCTCTCCCGCCCGGGACAGATCCTACGAGCAGTACTTC. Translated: CASSSPARDRSYEQYF.

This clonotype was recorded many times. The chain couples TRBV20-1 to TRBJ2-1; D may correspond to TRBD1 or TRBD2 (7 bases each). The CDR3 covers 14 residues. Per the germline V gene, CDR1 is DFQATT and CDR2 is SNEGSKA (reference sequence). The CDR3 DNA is TGCAGGGCTCTGACAGGGTTTCGGGGGGATGAGCAGTTCTTC. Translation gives CRALTGFRGDEQFF.

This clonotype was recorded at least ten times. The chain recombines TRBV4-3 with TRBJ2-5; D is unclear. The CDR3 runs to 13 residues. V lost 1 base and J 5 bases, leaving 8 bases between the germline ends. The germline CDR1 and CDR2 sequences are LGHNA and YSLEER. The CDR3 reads CASSQVTGETQYF. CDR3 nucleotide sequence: TGCGCCAGCAGCCAAGTGACCGGGGAGACCCAGTACTTC.

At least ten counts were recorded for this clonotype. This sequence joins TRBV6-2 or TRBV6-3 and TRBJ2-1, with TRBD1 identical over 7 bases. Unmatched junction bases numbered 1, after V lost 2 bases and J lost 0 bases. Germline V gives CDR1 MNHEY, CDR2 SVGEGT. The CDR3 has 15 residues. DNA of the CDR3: TGTGCCAGCAGTTACACAGGGGTCTCCTACAATGAGCAGTTCTTC. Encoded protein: CASSYTGVSYNEQFF.

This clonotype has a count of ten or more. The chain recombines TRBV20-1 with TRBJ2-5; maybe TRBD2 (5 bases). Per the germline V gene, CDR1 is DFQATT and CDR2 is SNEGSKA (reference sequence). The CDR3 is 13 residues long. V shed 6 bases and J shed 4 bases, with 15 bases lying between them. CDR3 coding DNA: TGCAGTGCCGCCCGAGGAGGAGTAGAGACCCAGTACTTC. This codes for CSAARGGVETQYF.

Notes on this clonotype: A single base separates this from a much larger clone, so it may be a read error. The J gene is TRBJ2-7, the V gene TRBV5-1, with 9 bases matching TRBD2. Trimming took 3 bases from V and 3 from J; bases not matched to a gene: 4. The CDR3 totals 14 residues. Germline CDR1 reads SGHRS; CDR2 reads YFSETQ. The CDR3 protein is CASSSSGIYYEQYF. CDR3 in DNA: TGCGCCAGCAGCTCTAGCGGGATTTACTACGAGCAGTACTTC.

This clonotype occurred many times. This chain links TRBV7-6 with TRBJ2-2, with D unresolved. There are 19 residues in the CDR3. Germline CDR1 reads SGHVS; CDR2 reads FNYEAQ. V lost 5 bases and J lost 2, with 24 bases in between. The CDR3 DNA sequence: TGTGCCAGCAGCCCTACCTTAGGAGAGACCCGCTTAAACACCGGGGAGCTGTTTTTT. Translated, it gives CASSPTLGETRLNTGELFF.

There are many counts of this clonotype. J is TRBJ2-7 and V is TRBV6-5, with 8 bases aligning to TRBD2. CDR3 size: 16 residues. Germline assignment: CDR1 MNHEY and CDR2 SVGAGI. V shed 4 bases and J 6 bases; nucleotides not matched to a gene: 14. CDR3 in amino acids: CASSFSPLSGSSEQYF. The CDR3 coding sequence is TGTGCCAGCAGTTTCTCCCCCCTGAGCGGGAGTAGCGAGCAGTACTTC.

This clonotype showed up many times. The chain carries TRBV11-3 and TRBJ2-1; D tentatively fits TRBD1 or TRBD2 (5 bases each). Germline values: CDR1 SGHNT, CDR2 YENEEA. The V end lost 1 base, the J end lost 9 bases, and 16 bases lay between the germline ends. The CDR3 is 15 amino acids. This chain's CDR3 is CASSLGAGTGGEQFF. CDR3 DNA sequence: TGTGCCAGCAGCTTAGGGGCAGGGACGGGTGGTGAGCAGTTCTTC. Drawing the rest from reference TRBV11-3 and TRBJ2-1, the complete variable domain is EAGVVQSPRYKIIEKKQPVAFWCNPISGHNTLYWYLQNLGQGPELLIRYENEEAVDDSQLPKDRFSAERLKGVDSTLKIQPAELGDSAVYLCASSLGAGTGGEQFFGPGTRLTVL.

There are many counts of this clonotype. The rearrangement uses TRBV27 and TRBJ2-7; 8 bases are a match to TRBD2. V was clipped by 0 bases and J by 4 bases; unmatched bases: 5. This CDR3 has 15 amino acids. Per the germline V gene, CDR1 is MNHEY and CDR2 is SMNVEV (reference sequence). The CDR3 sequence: CASSLSGLGEYEQYF. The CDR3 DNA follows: TGTGCCAGCAGTTTATCGGGACTAGGAGAATACGAGCAGTACTTC.

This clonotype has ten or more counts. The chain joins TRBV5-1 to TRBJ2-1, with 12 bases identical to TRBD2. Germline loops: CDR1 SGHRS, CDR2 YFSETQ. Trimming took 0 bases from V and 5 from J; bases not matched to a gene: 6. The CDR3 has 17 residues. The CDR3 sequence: CASSLGLAGGYHNEQFF. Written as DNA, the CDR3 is TGCGCCAGCAGCTTGGGGCTAGCGGGAGGGTACCACAATGAGCAGTTCTTC.

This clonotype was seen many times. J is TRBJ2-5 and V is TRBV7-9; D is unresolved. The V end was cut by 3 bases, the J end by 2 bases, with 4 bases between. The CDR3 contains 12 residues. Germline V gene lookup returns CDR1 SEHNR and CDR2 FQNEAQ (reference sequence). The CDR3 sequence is CASSFTQETQYF. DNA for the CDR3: TGTGCCAGCAGCTTCACTCAAGAGACCCAGTACTTC.

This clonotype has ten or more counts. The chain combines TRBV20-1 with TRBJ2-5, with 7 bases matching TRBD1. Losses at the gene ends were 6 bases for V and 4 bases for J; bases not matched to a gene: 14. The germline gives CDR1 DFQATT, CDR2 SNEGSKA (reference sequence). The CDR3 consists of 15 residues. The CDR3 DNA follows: TGCAGTGCCGTTAGTCCCCAACAGGGGACAGAGACCCAGTACTTC. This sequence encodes CSAVSPQQGTETQYF.

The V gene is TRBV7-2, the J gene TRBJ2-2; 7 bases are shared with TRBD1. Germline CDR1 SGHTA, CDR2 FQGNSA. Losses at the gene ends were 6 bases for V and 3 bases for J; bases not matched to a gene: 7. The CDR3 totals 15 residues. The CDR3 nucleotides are TGTGCCAGCAGGGTTTACAGGGGTGACACCGGGGAGCTGTTTTTT. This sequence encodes CASRVYRGDTGELFF.

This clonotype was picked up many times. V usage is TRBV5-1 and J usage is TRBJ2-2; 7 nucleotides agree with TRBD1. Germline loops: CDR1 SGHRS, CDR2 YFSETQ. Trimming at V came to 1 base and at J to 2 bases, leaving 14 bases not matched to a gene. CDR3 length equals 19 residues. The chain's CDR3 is CASSLPGGWSAGNTGELFF. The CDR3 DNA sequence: TGCGCCAGCAGCTTGCCAGGGGGTTGGAGCGCGGGTAACACCGGGGAGCTGTTTTTT.

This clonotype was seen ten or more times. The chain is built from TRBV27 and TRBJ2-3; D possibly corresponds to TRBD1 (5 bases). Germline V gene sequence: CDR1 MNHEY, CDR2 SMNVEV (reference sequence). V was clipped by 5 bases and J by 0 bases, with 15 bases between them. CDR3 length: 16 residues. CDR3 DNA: TGTGCCAGCAGTCCCTTATGGGGCTCTAGCACAGATACGCAGTATTTT. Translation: CASSPLWGSSTDTQYF.